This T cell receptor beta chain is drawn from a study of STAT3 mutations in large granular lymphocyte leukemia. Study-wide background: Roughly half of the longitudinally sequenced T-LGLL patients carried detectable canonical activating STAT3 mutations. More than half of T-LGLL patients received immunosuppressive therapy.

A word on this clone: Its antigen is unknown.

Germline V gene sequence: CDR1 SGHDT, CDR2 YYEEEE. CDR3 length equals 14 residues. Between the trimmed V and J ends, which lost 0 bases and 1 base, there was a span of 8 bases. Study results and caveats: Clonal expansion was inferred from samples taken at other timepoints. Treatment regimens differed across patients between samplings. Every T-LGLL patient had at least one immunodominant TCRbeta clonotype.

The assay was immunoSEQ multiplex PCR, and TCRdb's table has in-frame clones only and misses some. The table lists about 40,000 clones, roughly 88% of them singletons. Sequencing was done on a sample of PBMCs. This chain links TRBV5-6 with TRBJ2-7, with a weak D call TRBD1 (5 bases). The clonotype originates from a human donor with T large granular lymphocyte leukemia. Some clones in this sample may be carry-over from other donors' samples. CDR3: CASSLDRLSYEQYF. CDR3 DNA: TGTGCCAGCAGCTTGGACAGGCTATCCTACGAGCAGTACTTC.